This is a list of T cell receptor beta chains from one sample in a study of blood T cell repertoires in COVID-19. The repertoire was sequenced with immunoSEQ multiplex PCR; TCRdb's copy has only in-frame clones and lacks some. The table has approximately 200,000 clones, 79% seen once; the top ten hold about 18%. Sequenced material: peripheral blood. These receptor sequences come from a man in his fifties or sixties with active or convalescent COVID-19. The CDR3 runs from the conserved cysteine through the conserved F or W. The D gene is left open where the match is weak. The size field is filled for only some rows; it gives once, few, many or a size class.

j_gene	v_gene	d_gene	abundance	CDR3nt	CDR3aa
TRBJ2-1	TRBV13	TRBD2	NA	TGTGCCAGCAGCATCGGACTAGCGGGAGCTTACAATGAGCAGTTCTTC	CASSIGLAGAYNEQFF
TRBJ2-1	TRBV7-2	TRBD2	NA	TGTGCCAGCAGCTTAGCGACTAGCGGGACGAATGAGCAGTTCTTC	CASSLATSGTNEQFF
TRBJ1-6	TRBV5-1	TRBD1	NA	TGCGCCAGCAGCTTATCAGGGGGCGGAAGCTCCTATAATTCACCCCTCCACTTT	CASSLSGGGSSYNSPLHF
TRBJ2-7	TRBV19	TRBD1	NA	TGTGCCAGTAGTCAGACAGGGATTGGATACGAGCAGTACTTC	CASSQTGIGYEQYF
TRBJ2-3	TRBV5-1	TRBD1	once	TGCGCCAGCACCGCCTTGACAGGGGACGCAGATACGCAGTATTTT	CASTALTGDADTQYF
TRBJ2-7	TRBV4-3	TRBD2	NA	TGCGCCAGCAGCCCCCTCCTTAGCGGGAGCGGCTACGAGCAGTACTTC	CASSPLLSGSGYEQYF
TRBJ2-7	TRBV12-3/TRBV12-4	NA	NA	TGTGCCAGCAGTTTCGTGGCGGGCGAGCAGTACTTC	CASSFVAGEQYF
TRBJ2-7	TRBV7-2	NA	NA	TGTGCCAGCAGCTTACGCCCACTGGGGAGGGGGAATTTTTACGAGCAGTACTTC	CASSLRPLGRGNFYEQYF
TRBJ1-5	TRBV24-1	NA	NA	TGTGCCACCAGTGGCCCAGCGGGAGGCCAGCCCCAGCATTTT	CATSGPAGGQPQHF
TRBJ2-2	TRBV11-2	NA	few	TGTGCCAGCAGCGTTAGCGGCCTCCTCACCGGGGAGCTGTTTTTT	CASSVSGLLTGELFF
TRBJ1-1	TRBV12-3/TRBV12-4	NA	NA	TGTGCCAGCAGTGAACAGGGATACACTGAAGCTTTCTTT	CASSEQGYTEAFF
TRBJ1-1	TRBV28	NA	NA	TGTGCCAGCAGTTTATGGGACAAGGAAGCTTTCTTT	CASSLWDKEAFF
TRBJ2-3	TRBV3-1/TRBV3-2	TRBD2	NA	TGTGCCAGCAGCCTCCGGACTAGCGGCCCCAGCACAGATACGCAGTATTTT	CASSLRTSGPSTDTQYF
TRBJ2-7	TRBV28	TRBD1	NA	TGTGCCAGCAGTCATACGGGACAGGGGGCTGGCGAGCAGTACTTC	CASSHTGQGAGEQYF
TRBJ1-4	TRBV7-6	NA	NA	TGTGCCAGCAGCCTTACGGGCCCAGGGGAAAAACTGTTTTTT	CASSLTGPGEKLFF
TRBJ2-7	TRBV3-1/TRBV3-2	TRBD2	NA	TGTGCCAGCAGTCGGGGGGACGAGCAGTACTTC	CASSRGDEQYF
TRBJ1-1	TRBV7-9	TRBD1	NA	TGTGTCAGCAGCCCAACAGGGGGGGAAGCTTTCTTT	CVSSPTGGEAFF
TRBJ1-1	TRBV10-3	NA	NA	TGTGCCATCAGTGATCCAGGGATAATGAACACTGAAGCTTTCTTT	CAISDPGIMNTEAFF
TRBJ2-1	TRBV28	NA	NA	TGTGCCAGCACCTGGGCACTAGCCGTATACAATGAGCAGTTCTTC	CASTWALAVYNEQFF
TRBJ1-3	TRBV28	NA	NA	TGTGCCAGCAGTTTGGCGAGGCACACCATATATTTT	CASSLARHTIYF
TRBJ2-5	TRBV19	TRBD1	NA	TGTGCCAGTAGCAAAGGACAGGGGGCGAGGGAGACCCAGTACTTC	CASSKGQGARETQYF
TRBJ2-1	TRBV19	NA	NA	TGTGCCAGTAGTCCTCTCCAGGGATCCTACAATGAGCAGTTCTTC	CASSPLQGSYNEQFF
TRBJ1-1	TRBV6-6	NA	NA	TGTGCCAGCAGTGGGACGCCGGGACTGTTCCCCCTAAAAGCTTTCTTT	CASSGTPGLFPLKAFF
TRBJ2-4	TRBV18	NA	NA	TGTGCCAGCTCCCAGGAAAACATTCAGTACTTC	CASSQENIQYF
TRBJ1-5	TRBV7-2	TRBD1	NA	TGTGCCAGCAGCCCGCGGACAGGGTACAATCAGCCCCAGCATTTT	CASSPRTGYNQPQHF
TRBJ2-2	TRBV27	NA	NA	TGTGCCAGCAGTTTTGGACAGTTCACCGGGGAGCTGTTTTTT	CASSFGQFTGELFF
TRBJ2-2	TRBV6-5	TRBD1	NA	TGTGCCAGCAGTCGACAGGGCACCGGGGAGCTGTTTTTT	CASSRQGTGELFF
TRBJ2-2	TRBV5-4	NA	few	TGTGCCAGCAGCTTCAAACAGGGCGTCGGGGAGCTGTTTTTT	CASSFKQGVGELFF
TRBJ1-1	TRBV28	TRBD1	once	TGTGCCAGCAGCCACCCGGCAGGGGGCTATAACACTGAAGCTTTCTTT	CASSHPAGGYNTEAFF
TRBJ1-3	TRBV11-2	NA	many	TGTGCCAGCAGCTTACCGCCGAGCTCTGGAAACACCATATATTTT	CASSLPPSSGNTIYF
TRBJ2-1	TRBV5-6	NA	NA	TGTGCCAGCAGCCAAATCGGGGGGCGAGTCTACAATGAGCAGTTCTTC	CASSQIGGRVYNEQFF
TRBJ1-1	TRBV11-2	NA	NA	TGTGCCAGCAGCCTTAAGGAGAGAACTGAAGCTTTCTTT	CASSLKERTEAFF
TRBJ1-5	TRBV30	NA	NA	TGTGCCTGGAGGGACAGCCATAGCAATCAGCCCCAGCATTTT	CAWRDSHSNQPQHF
TRBJ2-5	TRBV28	TRBD1	NA	TGTGCCAGCAGCCCAGACAGGGGAGCCTCCCAAGAGACCCAGTACTTC	CASSPDRGASQETQYF
TRBJ2-7	TRBV15	TRBD2	NA	TGTGCCACCAGCCCCCAACTAGCGGGAGGTCCGGACTTC	CATSPQLAGGPDF
TRBJ2-7	TRBV27	TRBD1	NA	TGTGCCAGCAGTTATCGGGACAGGGTTGCCGAGCAGTACTTC	CASSYRDRVAEQYF
TRBJ2-7	TRBV4-2	NA	NA	TGTGCCAGCAGCCAAGGAGGCGTTGCCGTAGGATACGAGCAGTACTTC	CASSQGGVAVGYEQYF
TRBJ2-5	TRBV28	TRBD2	NA	TGTGCCAGCACCATAGCGGGAGTAGAGACCCAGTACTTC	CASTIAGVETQYF
TRBJ2-5	TRBV6-2/TRBV6-3	NA	NA	TGTGCCAGCAGTTACCGGGGTTATAACAGGGTAGAGACCCAGTACTTC	CASSYRGYNRVETQYF
TRBJ2-5	TRBV2	NA	NA	TGTGCCAGCAAAGGCGCAGGGGAAGAGACCCAGTACTTC	CASKGAGEETQYF
TRBJ2-5	TRBV6-5	TRBD1	NA	TGTGCCAGCAGTTACGACAGGGCCGGTTATGGGACCCAGTACTTC	CASSYDRAGYGTQYF
TRBJ1-2	TRBV27	NA	NA	TGTGCCAGCAGTTTAAATATAGGACAGACAAACTATGGCTACACCTTC	CASSLNIGQTNYGYTF
TRBJ2-3	TRBV3-1/TRBV3-2	TRBD1	NA	TGTGCCAGCAGCCAGGACAGGGGTTCAGATACGCAGTATTTT	CASSQDRGSDTQYF
TRBJ2-2	TRBV18	NA	NA	TGTGCCAGCTCACCTGGGACAAACACCGGGGAGCTGTTTTTT	CASSPGTNTGELFF
TRBJ1-5	TRBV11-2	TRBD1	NA	TGTGCCAGCAGGAGTACAGGGGATCAGCCCCAGCATTTT	CASRSTGDQPQHF
TRBJ2-6	TRBV5-5	NA	few	TGTGCCAGCAGCTTGGCCGTAACAGAAATGGCCAACGTCCTGACTTTC	CASSLAVTEMANVLTF
TRBJ1-4	TRBV20-1	NA	NA	TGCAGTGGACAGATTAATGAAAAACTGTTTTTT	CSGQINEKLFF
TRBJ2-6	TRBV7-2	NA	NA	TGTGCCAGCAGCTTAGGGGCAGTGGGCTCTGGGGCCAACGTCCTGACTTTC	CASSLGAVGSGANVLTF
TRBJ2-7	TRBV7-7	TRBD1	NA	TGTGCCAGCAGCTCCGGGACAGGGGCCTACGAGCAGTACTTC	CASSSGTGAYEQYF
TRBJ2-7	TRBV27	TRBD1	NA	TGTGCCAGCACCCCCTGGCAGGGGGCGCGGGAGCAGTACTTC	CASTPWQGAREQYF
TRBJ1-3	TRBV28	TRBD1	NA	TGTGCCAGCAGCGTAATAACAGGGGTACGTTTAGGAAACACCATATATTTT	CASSVITGVRLGNTIYF
TRBJ2-7	TRBV15	NA	NA	TGTGCCACCAGCAGAGATAAGGGAGGCCGGTACGAGCAGTACTTC	CATSRDKGGRYEQYF
TRBJ1-5	TRBV14	NA	NA	TGTGCCAGCAGCACCCGCGGGTTGCAGCCCCAGCATTTT	CASSTRGLQPQHF
TRBJ1-3	TRBV18	TRBD1	NA	TGTGCCAGCACGTCGGACAGGGGAAACACCATATATTTT	CASTSDRGNTIYF
TRBJ1-4	TRBV9	NA	once	TGTGCCAGCAGCCCCCGCCTGGGCAGGGGTGTTCCTAATGAAAAACTGTTTTTT	CASSPRLGRGVPNEKLFF
TRBJ1-4	TRBV7-9	TRBD1	NA	TGTGCCGGCCGGGACAGGGCAAATGAAAAACTGTTTTTT	CAGRDRANEKLFF
TRBJ1-1	TRBV29-1	TRBD1	NA	TGCAGCGTCCGGACAGGGTTGTCGGCTTTCTTT	CSVRTGLSAFF
TRBJ2-2	TRBV7-9	TRBD1	NA	TGTGCCAGCAGCCCCGACCCGGGACAGGGGGCCGGGGAGCTGTTTTTT	CASSPDPGQGAGELFF
TRBJ1-2	TRBV19	NA	NA	TGTGCCAGTAGTTTTCAGGAATACTATGGCTACACCTTC	CASSFQEYYGYTF